This T cell receptor (beta chain) was captured by sequencing in a study of shared T cell receptors in the human thymus. This CDR3 is built from 13 residues. V lost 4 bases and J lost 10, with 13 bases in between. CDR1 MNHEY and CDR2 SVGAGI come from the germline V gene. Clones were read by immunoSEQ multiplex PCR, and TCRdb kept only the in-frame ones, dropping some. Altogether 720,000 or so clones are present, 70% to 90% being singletons, with the ten largest covering more than 0.008%. A further study also used this sample, focusing on human thymus T cells. That source reports: The donor group consisted of healthy Finnish infants who were having corrective surgery for congenital heart defects. The source of the thymus tissue was resections taken during corrective heart surgery.

The clonotype was recovered from a girl less than two years old with a congenital heart defect. The sequenced sample was thymocytes. This sequence joins TRBV6-5 and TRBJ1-4; D is possibly TRBD1 (5 bases). Written as DNA, the CDR3 is TGTGCCAGCAGTTTCCAGGGCGTCGGAAAACTGTTTTTT. Translated, it gives CASSFQGVGKLFF.